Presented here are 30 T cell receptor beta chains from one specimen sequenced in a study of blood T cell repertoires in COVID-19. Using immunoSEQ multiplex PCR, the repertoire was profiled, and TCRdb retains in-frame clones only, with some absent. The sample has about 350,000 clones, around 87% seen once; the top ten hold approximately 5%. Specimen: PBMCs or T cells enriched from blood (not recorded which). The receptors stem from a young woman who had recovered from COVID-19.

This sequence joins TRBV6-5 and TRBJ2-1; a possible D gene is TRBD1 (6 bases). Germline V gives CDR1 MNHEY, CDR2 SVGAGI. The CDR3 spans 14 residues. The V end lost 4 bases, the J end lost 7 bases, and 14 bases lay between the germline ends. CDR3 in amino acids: CASSFSSTGNEQFF. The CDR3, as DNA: TGTGCCAGCAGTTTTTCCTCTACAGGGAATGAGCAGTTCTTC.

CDR3 sequence (DNA): TGTGCCACCAGACCGGGACAGGGTAATTCACCCCTCCACTTT. Its protein is CATRPGQGNSPLHF. The V call is TRBV19, the J call TRBJ1-6, with 9 bases lining up with TRBD1. The CDR3 consists of 14 residues. The ends lost 10 bases at V and 6 bases at J; junction bases unmatched: 7. Per the germline V gene, CDR1 is LNHDA and CDR2 is SQIVND (reference sequence). Supplemented by reference TRBV19 and TRBJ1-6, the full variable domain reads DGGITQSPKYLFRKEGQNVTLSCEQNLNHDAMYWYRQDPGQGLRLIYYSQIVNDFQKGDIAEGYSVSREKKESFPLTVTSAQKNPTAFYLCATRPGQGNSPLHFGNGTRLTVT.

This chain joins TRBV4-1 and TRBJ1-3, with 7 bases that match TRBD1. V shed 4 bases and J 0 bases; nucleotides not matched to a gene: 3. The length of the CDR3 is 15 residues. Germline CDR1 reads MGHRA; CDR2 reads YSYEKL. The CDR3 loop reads CASSPGTDSGNTIYF. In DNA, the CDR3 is TGCGCCAGCAGCCCCGGGACAGACTCTGGAAACACCATATATTTT.

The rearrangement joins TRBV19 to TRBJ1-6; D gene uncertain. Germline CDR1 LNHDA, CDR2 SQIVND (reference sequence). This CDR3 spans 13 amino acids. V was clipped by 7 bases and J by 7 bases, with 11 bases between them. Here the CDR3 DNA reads TGTGCCAGTAACGGTGCGGGAAATTCACCCCTCCACTTT. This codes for CASNGAGNSPLHF.

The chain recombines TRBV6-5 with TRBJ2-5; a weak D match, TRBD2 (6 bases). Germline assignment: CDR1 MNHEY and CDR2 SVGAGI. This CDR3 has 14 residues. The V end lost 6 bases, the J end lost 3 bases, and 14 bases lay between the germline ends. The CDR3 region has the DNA TGTGCCAGCAGACCGCCTAGGAGGGAAGAGACCCAGTACTTC. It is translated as CASRPPRREETQYF.

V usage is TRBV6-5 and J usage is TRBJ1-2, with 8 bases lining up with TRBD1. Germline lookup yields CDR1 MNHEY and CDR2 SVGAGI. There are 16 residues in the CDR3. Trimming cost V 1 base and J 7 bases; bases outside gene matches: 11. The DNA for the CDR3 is TGTGCCAGCAGTTACTGGGACTCAGGGGGCCGGTCTGGCTACACCTTC. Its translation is CASSYWDSGGRSGYTF.

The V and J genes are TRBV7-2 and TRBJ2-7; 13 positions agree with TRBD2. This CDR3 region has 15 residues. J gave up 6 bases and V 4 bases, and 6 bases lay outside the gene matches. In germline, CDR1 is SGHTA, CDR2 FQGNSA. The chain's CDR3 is CASSSSGTSGTEQYF. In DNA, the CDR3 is TGTGCCAGCAGCTCGTCCGGGACTAGCGGGACCGAGCAGTACTTC.

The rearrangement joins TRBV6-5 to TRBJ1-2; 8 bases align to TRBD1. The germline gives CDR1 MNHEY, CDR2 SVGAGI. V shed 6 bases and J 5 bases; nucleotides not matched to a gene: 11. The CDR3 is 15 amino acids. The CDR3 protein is CASSPQGGPGYGYTF. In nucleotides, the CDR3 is TGTGCCAGCAGCCCACAGGGGGGCCCTGGGTATGGCTACACCTTC.

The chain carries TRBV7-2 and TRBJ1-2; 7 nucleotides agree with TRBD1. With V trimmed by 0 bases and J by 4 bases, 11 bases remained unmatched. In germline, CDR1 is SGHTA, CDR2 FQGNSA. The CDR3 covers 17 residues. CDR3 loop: CASSLAVDRARGYGYTF. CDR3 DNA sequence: TGTGCCAGCAGCTTAGCGGTAGACAGGGCTAGAGGCTATGGCTACACCTTC.

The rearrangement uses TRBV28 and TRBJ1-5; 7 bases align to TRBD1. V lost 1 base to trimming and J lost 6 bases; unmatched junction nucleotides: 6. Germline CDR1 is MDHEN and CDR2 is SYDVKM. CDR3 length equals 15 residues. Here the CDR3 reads CASSLSTGTFQPQHF. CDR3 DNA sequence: TGTGCCAGCAGTTTATCGACAGGGACTTTTCAGCCCCAGCATTTT. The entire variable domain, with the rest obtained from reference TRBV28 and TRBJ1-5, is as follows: DVKVTQSSRYLVKRTGEKVFLECVQDMDHENMFWYRQDPGLGLRLIYFSYDVKMKEKGDIPEGYSVSREKKERFSLILESASTNQTSMYLCASSLSTGTFQPQHFGDGTRLSIL.

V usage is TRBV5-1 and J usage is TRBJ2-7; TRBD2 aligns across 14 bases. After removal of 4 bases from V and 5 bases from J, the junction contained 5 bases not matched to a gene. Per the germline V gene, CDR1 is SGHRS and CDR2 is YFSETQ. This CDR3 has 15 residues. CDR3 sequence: CASSRLAGGQNEQYF. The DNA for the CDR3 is TGCGCCAGCAGCCGACTAGCGGGGGGGCAAAACGAGCAGTACTTC.

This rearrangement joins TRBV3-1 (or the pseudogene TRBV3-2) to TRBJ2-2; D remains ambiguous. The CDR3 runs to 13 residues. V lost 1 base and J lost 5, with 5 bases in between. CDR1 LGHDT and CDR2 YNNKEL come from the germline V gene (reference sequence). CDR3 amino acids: CASSQVRTGELFF. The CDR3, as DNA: TGTGCCAGCAGCCAAGTCCGGACCGGGGAGCTGTTTTTT.

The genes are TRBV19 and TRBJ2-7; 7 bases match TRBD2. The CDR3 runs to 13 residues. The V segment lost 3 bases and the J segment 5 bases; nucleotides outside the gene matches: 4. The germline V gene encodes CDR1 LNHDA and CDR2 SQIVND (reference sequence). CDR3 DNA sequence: TGTGCCAGTAGTATTACTAGCGTAAACGAGCAGTACTTC. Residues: CASSITSVNEQYF.

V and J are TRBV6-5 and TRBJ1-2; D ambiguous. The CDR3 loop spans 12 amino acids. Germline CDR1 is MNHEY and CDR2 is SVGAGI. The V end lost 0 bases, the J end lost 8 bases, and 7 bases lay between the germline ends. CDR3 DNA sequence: TGTGCCAGCAGTTACTCTAACGGGGGCTACACCTTC. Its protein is CASSYSNGGYTF.

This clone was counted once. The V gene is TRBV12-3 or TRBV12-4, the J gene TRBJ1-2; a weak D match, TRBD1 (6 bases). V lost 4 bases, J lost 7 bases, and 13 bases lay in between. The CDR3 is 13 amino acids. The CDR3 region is CASSSGHLGGYTF. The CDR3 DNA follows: TGTGCCAGCAGTTCGGGACATCTGGGTGGCTACACCTTC.

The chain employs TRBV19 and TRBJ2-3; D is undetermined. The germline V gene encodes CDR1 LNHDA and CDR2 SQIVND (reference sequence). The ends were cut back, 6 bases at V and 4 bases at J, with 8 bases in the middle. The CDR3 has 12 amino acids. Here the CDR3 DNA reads TGTGCCAGTAGCCACGGGTCAGATACGCAGTATTTT. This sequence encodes CASSHGSDTQYF. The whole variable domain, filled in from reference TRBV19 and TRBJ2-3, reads DGGITQSPKYLFRKEGQNVTLSCEQNLNHDAMYWYRQDPGQGLRLIYYSQIVNDFQKGDIAEGYSVSREKKESFPLTVTSAQKNPTAFYLCASSHGSDTQYFGPGTRLTVL.

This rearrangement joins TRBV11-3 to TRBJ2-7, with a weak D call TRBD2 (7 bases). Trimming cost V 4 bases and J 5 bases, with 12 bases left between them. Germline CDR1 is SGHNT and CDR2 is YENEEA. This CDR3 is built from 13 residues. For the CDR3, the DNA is TGTGCCAGCAGCTCTGGGGGGGCCCACGAGCAGTACTTC. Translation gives CASSSGGAHEQYF.

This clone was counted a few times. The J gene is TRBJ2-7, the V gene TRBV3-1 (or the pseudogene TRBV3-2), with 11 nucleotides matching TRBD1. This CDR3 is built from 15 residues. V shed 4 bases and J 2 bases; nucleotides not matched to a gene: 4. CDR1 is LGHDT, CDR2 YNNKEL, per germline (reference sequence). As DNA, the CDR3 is TGTGCCAGCAGCCCTGGGACAGGGGGTACCTACGAGCAGTACTTC. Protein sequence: CASSPGTGGTYEQYF.

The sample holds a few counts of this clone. The CDR3 protein is CASSMGGRQPQHF. CDR3 DNA sequence: TGTGCCAGTAGTATGGGGGGGAGGCAGCCCCAGCATTTT. The chain has TRBV19 and TRBJ1-5, with D possibly matching TRBD1 (5 bases). From germline, CDR1 is LNHDA and CDR2 SQIVND (reference sequence). V was clipped by 3 bases and J by 7 bases, with 10 bases between them. This CDR3 contains 13 residues.

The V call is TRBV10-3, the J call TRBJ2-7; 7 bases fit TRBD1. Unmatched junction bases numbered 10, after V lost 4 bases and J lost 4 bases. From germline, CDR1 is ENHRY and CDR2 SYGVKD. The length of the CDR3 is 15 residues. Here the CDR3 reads CAISGGTVPPYEQYF. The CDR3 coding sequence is TGTGCCATCAGTGGGGGGACAGTCCCTCCGTACGAGCAGTACTTC.

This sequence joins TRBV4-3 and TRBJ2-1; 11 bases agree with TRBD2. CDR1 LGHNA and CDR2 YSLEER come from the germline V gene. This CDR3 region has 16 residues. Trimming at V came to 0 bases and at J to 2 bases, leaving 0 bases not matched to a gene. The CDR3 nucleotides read TGCGCCAGCAGCCAAGAGGGACTAGCGGCCTACAATGAGCAGTTCTTC. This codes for CASSQEGLAAYNEQFF.

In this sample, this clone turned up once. The CDR3 region is CASSIPGQTYEQYF. The DNA of the CDR3 is TGTGCCAGCAGCATACCGGGACAAACCTACGAGCAGTACTTC. The chain is built from TRBV5-8 and TRBJ2-7; the D gene is possibly TRBD1 (6 bases). The CDR3 is made up of 14 amino acids. Trimming left V 4 bases short and J 2 bases short, with 13 bases between. Germline loops: CDR1 SGHTS, CDR2 YDEGEE. The full variable domain, with the rest looked up from reference TRBV5-8 and TRBJ2-7, is EAGVTQSPTHLIKTRGQQATLRCSPISGHTSVYWYQQALGLGLQFLLWYDEGEERNRGNFPPRFSGRQFPNYSSELNVNALELEDSALYLCASSIPGQTYEQYFGPGTRLTVT.

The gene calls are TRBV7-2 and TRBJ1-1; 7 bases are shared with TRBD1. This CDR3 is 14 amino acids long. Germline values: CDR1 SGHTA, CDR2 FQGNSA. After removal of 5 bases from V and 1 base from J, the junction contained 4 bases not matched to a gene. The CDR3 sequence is CASSQGGPNTEAFF. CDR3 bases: TGTGCCAGCAGCCAAGGGGGCCCGAACACTGAAGCTTTCTTT.

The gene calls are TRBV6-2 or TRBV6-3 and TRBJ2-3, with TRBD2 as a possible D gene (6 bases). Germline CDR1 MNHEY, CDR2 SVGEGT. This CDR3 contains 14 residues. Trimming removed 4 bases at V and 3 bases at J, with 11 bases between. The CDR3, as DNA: TGTGCCAGCAGTTTTGGGGAGGCAACAGATACGCAGTATTTT. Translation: CASSFGEATDTQYF.

Here the CDR3 DNA reads TGTGCCAGCAGCGCACGAAGGGCGGGGGACACCATATATTTT. Translation gives CASSARRAGDTIYF. The J gene is TRBJ1-3, the V gene TRBV9; weak D call: TRBD1 (5 bases). CDR1 and CDR2 from the germline V gene are SGDLS and YYNGEE. This CDR3 comprises 14 residues. V was cut by 3 bases and J by 8 bases, with 15 bases left in between.

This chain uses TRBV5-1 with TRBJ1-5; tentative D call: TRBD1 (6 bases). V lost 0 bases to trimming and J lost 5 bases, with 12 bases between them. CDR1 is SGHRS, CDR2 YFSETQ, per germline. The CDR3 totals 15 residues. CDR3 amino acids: CASSLGGHEDQPQHF. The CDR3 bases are TGCGCCAGCAGCTTGGGGGGACATGAGGATCAGCCCCAGCATTTT. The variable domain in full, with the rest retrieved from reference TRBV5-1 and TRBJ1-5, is KAGVTQTPRYLIKTRGQQVTLSCSPISGHRSVSWYQQTPGQGLQFLFEYFSETQRNKGNFPGRFSGRQFSNSRSEMNVSTLELGDSALYLCASSLGGHEDQPQHFGDGTRLSIL.

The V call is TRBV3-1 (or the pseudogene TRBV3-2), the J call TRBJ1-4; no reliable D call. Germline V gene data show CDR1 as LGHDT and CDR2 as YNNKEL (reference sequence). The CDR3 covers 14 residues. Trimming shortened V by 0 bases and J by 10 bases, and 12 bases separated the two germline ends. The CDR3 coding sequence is TGTGCCAGCAGCCAAGATCATACAGCCGGAAAACTGTTTTTT. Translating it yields CASSQDHTAGKLFF.

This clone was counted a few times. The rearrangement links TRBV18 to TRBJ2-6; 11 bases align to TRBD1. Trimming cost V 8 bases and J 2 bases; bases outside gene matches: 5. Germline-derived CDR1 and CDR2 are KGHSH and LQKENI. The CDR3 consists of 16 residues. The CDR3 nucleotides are TGTGCCAGCACAGGGACAGGGGGGACTGGGGCCAACGTCCTGACTTTC. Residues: CASTGTGGTGANVLTF.

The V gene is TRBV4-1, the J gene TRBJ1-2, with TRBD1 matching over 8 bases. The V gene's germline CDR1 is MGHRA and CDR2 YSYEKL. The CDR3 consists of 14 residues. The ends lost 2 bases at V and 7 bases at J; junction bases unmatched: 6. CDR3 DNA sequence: TGCGCCAGCAGCCAATCAGACAGGGGCGGTGGCTACACCTTC. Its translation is CASSQSDRGGGYTF.

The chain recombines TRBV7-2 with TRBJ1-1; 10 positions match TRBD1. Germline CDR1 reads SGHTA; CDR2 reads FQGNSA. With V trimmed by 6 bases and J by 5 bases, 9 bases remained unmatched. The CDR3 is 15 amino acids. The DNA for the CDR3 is TGTGCCAGCAGTGAGACAGGGGGCGTCGCGACTGAAGCTTTCTTT. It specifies CASSETGGVATEAFF.